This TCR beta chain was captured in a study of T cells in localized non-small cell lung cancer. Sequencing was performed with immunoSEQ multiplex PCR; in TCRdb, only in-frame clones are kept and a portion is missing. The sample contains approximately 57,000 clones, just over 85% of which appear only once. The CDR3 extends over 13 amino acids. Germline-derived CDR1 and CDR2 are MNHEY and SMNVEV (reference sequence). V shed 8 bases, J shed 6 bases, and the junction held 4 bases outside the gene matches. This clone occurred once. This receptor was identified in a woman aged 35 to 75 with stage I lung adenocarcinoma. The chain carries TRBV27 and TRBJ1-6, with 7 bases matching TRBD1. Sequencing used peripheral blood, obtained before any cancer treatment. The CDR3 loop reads CASVGTANSPLHF. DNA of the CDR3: TGTGCCAGCGTGGGGACAGCTAATTCACCCCTCCACTTT.